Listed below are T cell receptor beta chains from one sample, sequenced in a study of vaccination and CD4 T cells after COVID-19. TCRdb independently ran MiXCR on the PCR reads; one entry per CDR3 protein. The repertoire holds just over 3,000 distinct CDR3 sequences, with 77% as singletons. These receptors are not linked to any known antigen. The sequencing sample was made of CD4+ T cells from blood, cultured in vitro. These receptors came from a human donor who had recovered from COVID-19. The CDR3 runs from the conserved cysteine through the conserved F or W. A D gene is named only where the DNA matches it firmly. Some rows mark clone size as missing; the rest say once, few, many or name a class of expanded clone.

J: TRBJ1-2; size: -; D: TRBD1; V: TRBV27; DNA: TGTGCCAGCAGTTTAGGTCCCGGGGGACAGGGTAATTATGGCTACACCTTC; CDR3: CASSLGPGGQGNYGYTF
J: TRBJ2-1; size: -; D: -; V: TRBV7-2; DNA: TGTGCCAGCAGCCGAACAAGTCCCATGAGCTCCTACAATGAGCAGTTCTTC; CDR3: CASSRTSPMSSYNEQFF
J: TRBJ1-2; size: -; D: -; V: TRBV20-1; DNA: TGCAGTGCTCCTATTCGGGACCGAGGGGGCTATGGCTACACCTTC; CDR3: CSAPIRDRGGYGYTF
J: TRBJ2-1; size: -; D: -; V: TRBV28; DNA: TGTGCCACCACGTGGGGAGCCTACAATGAGCAGTTCTTC; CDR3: CATTWGAYNEQFF
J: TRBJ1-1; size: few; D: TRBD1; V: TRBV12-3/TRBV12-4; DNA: TGTGCCAGCAGCCGGGACAGGAACACTGAAGCTTTCTTT; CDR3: CASSRDRNTEAFF
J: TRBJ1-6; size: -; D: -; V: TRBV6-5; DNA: TGTGCCAGCAGTTACCGCGCCGGAGTGCTGGCTTCACCCCTCCACTTT; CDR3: CASSYRAGVLASPLHF
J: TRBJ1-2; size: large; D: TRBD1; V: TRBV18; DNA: TGTGCCAGCTCACCCACCGCGGGACAGTGGAACTATGGCTACACCTTC; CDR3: CASSPTAGQWNYGYTF
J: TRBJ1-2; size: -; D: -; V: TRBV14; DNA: TGTGCCAGCAGCCAAAGTCGTGAAGGGAATGGCTACACCTTC; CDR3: CASSQSREGNGYTF
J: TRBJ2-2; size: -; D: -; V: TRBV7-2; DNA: TGTGCCAGCAGCTTAATGGGGGAGAACACCGGGGAGCTGTTTTTT; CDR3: CASSLMGENTGELFF
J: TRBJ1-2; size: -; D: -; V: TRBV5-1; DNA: TGCGCCAGCAGCCCGCTTCTAGGAGCTAACTATGGCTACACCTTC; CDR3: CASSPLLGANYGYTF
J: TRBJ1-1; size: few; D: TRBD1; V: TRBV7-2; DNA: TGTGCCTCAGGGAGGGACAGAAACACTGAAGCTTTCTTT; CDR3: CASGRDRNTEAFF
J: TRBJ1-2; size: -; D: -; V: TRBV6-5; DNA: TGTGCCAGCAGTTACGCGATGGACACTGGCTACACCTTC; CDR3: CASSYAMDTGYTF
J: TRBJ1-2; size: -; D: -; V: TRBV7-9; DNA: TGTGCCAGCAGCTTAGTTGCGGGGTACTATGGCTACACCTTC; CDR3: CASSLVAGYYGYTF
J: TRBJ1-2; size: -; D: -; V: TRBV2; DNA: TGTGCCAGCAGAAAAACGGGGGGGATCCTTAACTATGGCTACACCTTC; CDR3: CASRKTGGILNYGYTF
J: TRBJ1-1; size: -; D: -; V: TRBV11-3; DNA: TGTGCCAGCAGCCATTCGGGTCGGGTTGAAGCTTTCTTT; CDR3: CASSHSGRVEAFF
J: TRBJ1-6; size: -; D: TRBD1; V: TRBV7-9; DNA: TGTGCCAGCAGCCTGGGACAGGGGACGAATTCACCCCTCCACTTT; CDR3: CASSLGQGTNSPLHF
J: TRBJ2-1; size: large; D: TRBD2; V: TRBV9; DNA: TGTGCCAGCAGTGGGACTAGCGGGGAACTGACTCGGCGCAATGAGCAGTTCTTC; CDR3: CASSGTSGELTRRNEQFF
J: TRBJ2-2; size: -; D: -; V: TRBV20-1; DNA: TGCAGTGCTAGAGAATTGGGTAACACCGGGGAGCTGTTTTTT; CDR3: CSARELGNTGELFF
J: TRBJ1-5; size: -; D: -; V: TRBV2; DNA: TGTGCCAGCAGAACGGATGAGCAGCCCCAGCATTTT; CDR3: CASRTDEQPQHF
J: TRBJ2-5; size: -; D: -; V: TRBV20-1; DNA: TGCAGTGCTAGGTGGGAGGGGGCGGGCTGGTCGGAGACCCAGTACTTC; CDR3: CSARWEGAGWSETQYF
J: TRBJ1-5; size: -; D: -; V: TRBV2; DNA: TGTGCCAGCAGGAGAGGGGAATGGGGCAATCAGCCCCAGCATTTT; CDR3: CASRRGEWGNQPQHF
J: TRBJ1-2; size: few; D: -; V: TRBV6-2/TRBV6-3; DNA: TGTGCCAGCAGTTACCGGTTGACTCGGGGCTACACCTTC; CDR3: CASSYRLTRGYTF
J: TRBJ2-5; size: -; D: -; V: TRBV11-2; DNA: TGTGCCAGCAGCGATGGGACAGCCAGGCCGGGACTCCAGTACTTC; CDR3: CASSDGTARPGLQYF
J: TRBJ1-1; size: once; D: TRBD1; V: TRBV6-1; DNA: TGTGCCAGCAGACGATCGGACAGGGGGACTCTGATGAACACTGAAGCTTTCTTT; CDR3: CASRRSDRGTLMNTEAFF